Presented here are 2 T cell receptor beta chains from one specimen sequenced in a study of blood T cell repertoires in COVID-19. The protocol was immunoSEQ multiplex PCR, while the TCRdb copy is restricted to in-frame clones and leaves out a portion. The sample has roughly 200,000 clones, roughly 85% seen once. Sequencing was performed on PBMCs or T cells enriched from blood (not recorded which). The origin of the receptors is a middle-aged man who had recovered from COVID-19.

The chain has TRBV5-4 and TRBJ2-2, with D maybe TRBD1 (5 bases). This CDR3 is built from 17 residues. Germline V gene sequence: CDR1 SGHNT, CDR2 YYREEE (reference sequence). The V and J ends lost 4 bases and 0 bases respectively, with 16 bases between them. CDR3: CASSRSTGSTNTGELFF. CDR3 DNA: TGTGCCAGCAGCCGATCTACAGGTTCAACGAACACCGGGGAGCTGTTTTTT. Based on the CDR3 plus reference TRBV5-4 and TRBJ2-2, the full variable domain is ETGVTQSPTHLIKTRGQQVTLRCSSQSGHNTVSWYQQALGQGPQFIFQYYREEENGRGNFPPRFSGLQFPNYSSELNVNALELDDSALYLCASSRSTGSTNTGELFFGEGSRLTVL.

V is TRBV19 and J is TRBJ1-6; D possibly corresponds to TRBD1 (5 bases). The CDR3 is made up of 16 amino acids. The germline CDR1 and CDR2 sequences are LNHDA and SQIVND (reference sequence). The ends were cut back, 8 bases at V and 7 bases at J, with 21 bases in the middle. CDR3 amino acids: CASGGGVRHLNSPLHF. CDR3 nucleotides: TGTGCCAGTGGGGGAGGGGTTCGTCACCTGAATTCACCCCTCCACTTT.